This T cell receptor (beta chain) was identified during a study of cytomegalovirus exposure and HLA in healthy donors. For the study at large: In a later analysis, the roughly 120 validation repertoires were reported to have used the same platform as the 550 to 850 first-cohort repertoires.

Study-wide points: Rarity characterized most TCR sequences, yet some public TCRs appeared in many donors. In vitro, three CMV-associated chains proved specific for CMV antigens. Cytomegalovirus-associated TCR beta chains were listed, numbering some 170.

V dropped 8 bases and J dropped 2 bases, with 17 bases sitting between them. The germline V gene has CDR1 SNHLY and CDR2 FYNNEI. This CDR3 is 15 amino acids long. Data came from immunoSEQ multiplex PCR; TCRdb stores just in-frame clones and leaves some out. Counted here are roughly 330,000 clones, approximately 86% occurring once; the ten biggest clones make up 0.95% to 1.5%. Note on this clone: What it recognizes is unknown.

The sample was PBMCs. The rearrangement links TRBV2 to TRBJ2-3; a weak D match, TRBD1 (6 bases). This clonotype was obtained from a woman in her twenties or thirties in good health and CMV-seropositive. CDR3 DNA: TGTGCCAGCCACGAACCGGGACACAACACAGATACGCAGTATTTT. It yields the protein CASHEPGHNTDTQYF.